A single sample is the source of the 10 T cell receptor beta chains below, sequenced in a study of OX40 agonist ivuxolimab in advanced cancers. Library generation was performed with the immunoSEQ multiplex PCR assay. TCRdb's version of the immuneACCESS table is confined to in-frame rearrangements and falls short of the full clone set. An unresolved V gene accounts for under half of the shortfall where checked; the remainder is of unknown origin. In all, the sample holds some 60,000 clones, and around 81% of those were seen once. Around 4.3% of the sample rests with the top ten. Material: CD4+ or CD8+ T cells sorted from blood, obtained in a trial of the OX40 agonist ivuxolimab. The receptors derive from an adult with an advanced solid tumor such as melanoma, head and neck, liver or kidney cancer.

The chain combines TRBV5-4 with TRBJ2-4; 14 positions match TRBD2. In germline, CDR1 is SGHNT, CDR2 YYREEE (reference sequence). Trimming took 4 bases from V and 1 from J; bases not matched to a gene: 4. This CDR3 comprises 17 residues. The chain's CDR3 is CASSAWTSGGAKNIQYF. The CDR3 bases are TGTGCCAGCAGCGCGTGGACTAGCGGGGGGGCCAAAAACATTCAGTACTTC.

The J gene is TRBJ1-1, the V gene TRBV19; perhaps TRBD1 as D (6 bases). Per the germline V gene, CDR1 is LNHDA and CDR2 is SQIVND (reference sequence). The V end lost 7 bases, the J end lost 6 bases, and 12 bases lay between the germline ends. The CDR3 is made up of 12 amino acids. The CDR3 spells CASTRGGAEAFF. CDR3 nucleotides: TGTGCCAGTACCCGGGGGGGCGCTGAAGCTTTCTTT.

The V gene is TRBV27, the J gene TRBJ1-5; D ambiguous. CDR3 length: 15 amino acids. Germline CDR1 MNHEY, CDR2 SMNVEV (reference sequence). The V and J ends lost 2 bases and 2 bases respectively, with 10 bases between them. CDR3 nucleotides: TGTGCCAGCAGTTTAAGACGGTCGGGCAATCAGCCCCAGCATTTT. As protein: CASSLRRSGNQPQHF.

This chain uses TRBV19 with TRBJ1-2; 9 nucleotides align to TRBD1. V shed 5 bases, J shed 0 bases, and the junction held 4 bases outside the gene matches. The CDR3 runs 15 residues. Per the germline V gene, CDR1 is LNHDA and CDR2 is SQIVND (reference sequence). DNA for the CDR3: TGTGCCAGTAGTCCACGACAGGGGGCTAACTATGGCTACACCTTC. This translates into CASSPRQGANYGYTF.

This chain connects TRBV11-2 to TRBJ2-3; the match to TRBD2 covers 10 bases. The CDR3 contains 16 residues. With V trimmed by 5 bases and J by 3 bases, 8 bases remained unmatched. In germline, CDR1 is SGHAT, CDR2 FQNNGV. In nucleotides, the CDR3 is TGTGCCAGCAGCCTCCGAGCGGGAGGGCCTACAGATACGCAGTATTTT. It encodes CASSLRAGGPTDTQYF.

This clone was seen a few times. J is TRBJ1-2 and V is TRBV7-6, with 8 bases lining up with TRBD1. Germline lookup yields CDR1 SGHVS and CDR2 FNYEAQ. CDR3 size: 15 residues. With 4 bases clipped from V and 5 bases from J, the junction kept 9 bases outside the gene matches. The CDR3 is CASSSGQEAAYGYTF. The DNA of the CDR3 is TGTGCCAGCAGCTCGGGACAGGAGGCCGCTTATGGCTACACCTTC.

V and J are TRBV5-6 and TRBJ1-2; D call uncertain. The germline V gene has CDR1 SGHDT and CDR2 YYEEEE. CDR3 length equals 14 residues. Trimming shortened V by 2 bases and J by 5 bases, and 13 bases separated the two germline ends. CDR3 loop: CASSFGAPRYGYTF. The CDR3 nucleotides are TGTGCCAGCAGCTTTGGCGCCCCGAGATATGGCTACACCTTC.

This chain links TRBV4-1 with TRBJ1-5; weak D call: TRBD1 (5 bases). There are 15 residues in the CDR3. Trimming took 4 bases from V and 2 from J, leaving 12 bases between them. Per the germline V gene, CDR1 is MGHRA and CDR2 is YSYEKL. The CDR3 DNA reads TGCGCCAGCAGCCTATCAGGGACGGGCAATCAGCCCCAGCATTTT. It codes for CASSLSGTGNQPQHF.

This clone has only one observation. The chain has TRBV19 and TRBJ2-2, with a weak D call TRBD1 (6 bases). Germline CDR1 and CDR2: LNHDA and SQIVND (reference sequence). V lost 5 bases to trimming and J lost 0 bases, with 16 bases between them. The CDR3 covers 17 residues. The CDR3, as DNA: TGTGCCAGTAGTGATCCGGGACACCCCGCGAACACCGGGGAGCTGTTTTTT. Protein sequence: CASSDPGHPANTGELFF.

V gene TRBV25-1 combines with J gene TRBJ1-4; 9 bases line up with TRBD1. Germline lookup yields CDR1 MGHDK and CDR2 SYGVNS. The CDR3 runs to 17 residues. Trimming took 3 bases from V and 8 from J; bases not matched to a gene: 13. The DNA for the CDR3 is TGTGCCAGCAGTGATCGCGTCGGGGGACAGGGCAGAGAAAAACTGTTTTTT. This gives the protein CASSDRVGGQGREKLFF.